One sample yielded the 29 T cell receptor beta chains listed below, sequenced in a study of T cell changes during pregnancy in multiple sclerosis. TCRdb keeps only in-frame clones here, not all; method: immunoSEQ multiplex PCR. This table holds tens of thousands of clones, roughly 92% found once. The source material was peripheral blood, sampled after pregnancy. The origin of the receptors is a female donor in good health, enrolled as a control in a pregnancy study.

The chain links TRBV10-2 to TRBJ2-7; TRBD2 might be the D (7 bases). The germline CDR1 and CDR2 sequences are WSHSY and SAAADI. The CDR3 runs 14 residues. With 2 bases removed from V and 5 bases from J, the gap between germline ends came to 13 bases. The CDR3 nucleotides read TGCGCCAGCAGTGAGACGGGGGGCAGGGACGAGCAGTACTTC. This translates into CASSETGGRDEQYF.

The DNA for the CDR3 is TGTGCCAGTACTACTCCGGGGGGAAAAGTATGGACTGAAGCTTTCTTT. Amino acids: CASTTPGGKVWTEAFF. The chain combines TRBV19 with TRBJ1-1, with D possibly being TRBD1 (5 bases). Germline CDR1 LNHDA, CDR2 SQIVND (reference sequence). The germline V and J ends were trimmed by 7 bases and 5 bases, with 23 bases remaining between them. This CDR3 contains 16 residues.

The J gene is TRBJ2-3, the V gene TRBV6-1, with a possible D match to TRBD2 (6 bases). The CDR3 contains 14 residues. Germline lookup yields CDR1 MNHNS and CDR2 SASEGT. V was pared by 1 base and J by 6 bases, with 11 bases between. The CDR3 here is CASSEVGRGDTQYF. The CDR3 nucleotides read TGTGCCAGCAGTGAAGTAGGACGGGGGGATACGCAGTATTTT.

The count of this clone is one. The CDR3 protein is CASSSTGETTNEKLFF. CDR3 DNA: TGTGCCAGCAGTTCGACGGGTGAGACAACTAATGAAAAACTGTTTTTT. The chain combines TRBV6-6 with TRBJ1-4, with D unresolved. Trimming stripped 4 bases from V and 0 bases from J, with 12 bases between. The CDR3 runs 16 residues. Germline V gives CDR1 MNHNY, CDR2 SVGAGI (reference sequence).

This clone was counted between two and nine times. The V gene is TRBV27, the J gene TRBJ1-1; 8 positions agree with TRBD1. J gave up 8 bases and V 6 bases, and 8 bases lay outside the gene matches. Germline V gene data show CDR1 as MNHEY and CDR2 as SMNVEV (reference sequence). The CDR3 spans 13 residues. Here the CDR3 DNA reads TGTGCCAGCAGGGGGACAGGTGGGGGAGAAGCTTTCTTT. This codes for CASRGTGGGEAFF.

The CDR3, as DNA: TGTGCCAGCAGCCCTAGAGTAGGGGTAACAGATACGCAGTATTTT. Its protein is CASSPRVGVTDTQYF. The V call is TRBV27, the J call TRBJ2-3; D might be TRBD1 (5 bases). Germline loops: CDR1 MNHEY, CDR2 SMNVEV (reference sequence). The V and J ends lost 6 bases and 3 bases respectively, with 16 bases between them. This CDR3 region has 15 residues.

V is TRBV5-8 and J is TRBJ1-5, with D hard to call. The CDR3 length is 13 residues. From germline, CDR1 is SGHTS and CDR2 YDEGEE. V was pared by 4 bases and J by 7 bases, with 12 bases between. CDR3 sequence reads: CASSGSRRQPQHF. The CDR3 DNA follows: TGTGCCAGCAGCGGCTCTCGGAGGCAGCCCCAGCATTTT.

The chain joins TRBV4-3 to TRBJ2-7; D possibly corresponds to TRBD2 (5 bases). Per germline, CDR1 LGHNA and CDR2 YSLEER. The CDR3 is made up of 16 amino acids. V was shortened by 3 bases and J by 3 bases, with 18 bases between the two germline ends. CDR3 amino acids: CASSHLYLGAYYEQYF. DNA of the CDR3: TGCGCCAGCAGCCACTTGTATTTGGGAGCATACTACGAGCAGTACTTC.

This chain connects TRBV29-1 to TRBJ2-5, with 12 bases lining up with TRBD2. Germline loops: CDR1 SQVTM, CDR2 ANQGSEA. The CDR3 contains 14 residues. Trimming took 7 bases from V and 5 from J; bases not matched to a gene: 8. The DNA for the CDR3 is TGCAGCGCCGTGACTAGCGGGGGACGGGAGACCCAGTACTTC. It translates to CSAVTSGGRETQYF.

The V call is TRBV7-2, the J call TRBJ2-1, with D hard to call. V was trimmed by 2 bases and J by 1 base, leaving 15 bases between them. Per germline, CDR1 SGHTA and CDR2 FQGNSA. This CDR3 is 17 amino acids long. The CDR3 bases are TGTGCCAGCAGCTTATTCATGAGGAAGTTTTCCTACAATGAGCAGTTCTTC. This sequence encodes CASSLFMRKFSYNEQFF. Based on the CDR3 plus reference TRBV7-2 and TRBJ2-1, the full variable domain is GAGVSQSPSNKVTEKGKDVELRCDPISGHTALYWYRQSLGQGLEFLIYFQGNSAPDKSGLPSDRFSAERTGGSVSTLTIQRTQQEDSAVYLCASSLFMRKFSYNEQFFGPGTRLTVL.

This clone was seen a single time. The chain carries TRBV18 and TRBJ2-7; D not resolved. Deletions cut 5 bases from V and 4 bases from J, with 6 bases between. The germline CDR1 and CDR2 sequences are KGHSH and LQKENI. The CDR3 consists of 11 residues. The CDR3 spells CASSALYEQYF. The CDR3 DNA is TGTGCCAGCTCAGCCCTATACGAGCAGTACTTC.

This chain links TRBV12-5 with TRBJ1-2, with D possibly being TRBD1 (5 bases). CDR3 length equals 13 residues. In germline, CDR1 is LGHNT, CDR2 FRNRAP. V dropped 4 bases and J dropped 3 bases, with 9 bases sitting between them. The chain's CDR3 is CASGSGGYYGYTF. The CDR3 DNA is TGTGCTAGTGGTTCGGGGGGTTACTATGGCTACACCTTC.

The chain joins TRBV5-1 to TRBJ2-1; D possibly corresponds to TRBD2 (5 bases). The germline V and J ends were trimmed by 4 bases and 0 bases, with 11 bases remaining between them. The CDR3 totals 15 residues. Germline V gives CDR1 SGHRS, CDR2 YFSETQ. CDR3 amino acids: CASSPGSDSYNEQFF. The DNA of the CDR3 is TGCGCCAGCAGCCCGGGATCCGACTCCTACAATGAGCAGTTCTTC.

V gene TRBV9 combines with J gene TRBJ1-1; 7 positions agree with TRBD1. CDR3 length equals 13 residues. Germline lookup yields CDR1 SGDLS and CDR2 YYNGEE. V trimming: 4 bases; J trimming: 5 bases; junction bases outside the gene matches: 5. CDR3 coding DNA: TGTGCCAGCAGCTTTGACAGGGAGACTGAAGCTTTCTTT. Residues: CASSFDRETEAFF.

The chain recombines TRBV4-1 with TRBJ2-1; TRBD2 aligns across 9 bases. With V trimmed by 1 base and J by 6 bases, 7 bases remained unmatched. Germline V gene sequence: CDR1 MGHRA, CDR2 YSYEKL. The CDR3 runs 16 residues. DNA for the CDR3: TGCGCCAGCAGCCAAGGTGCTAGCGGGGTTATCAATGAGCAGTTCTTC. Translating gives CASSQGASGVINEQFF.

This clone appeared a single time. This chain connects TRBV4-3 to TRBJ2-3; D gene ambiguous. From germline, CDR1 is LGHNA and CDR2 YSLEER. Trimming left V 1 base short and J 6 bases short, with 14 bases between. This CDR3 spans 15 amino acids. This CDR3 reads CASSQGADKVDTQYF. DNA for the CDR3: TGCGCCAGCAGCCAAGGTGCAGACAAGGTTGATACGCAGTATTTT.

V and J are TRBV7-9 and TRBJ1-5; no firm D call. CDR1 and CDR2 (germline): SEHNR, FQNEAQ (reference sequence). This CDR3 comprises 15 residues. Trimming shortened V by 1 base and J by 3 bases, and 10 bases separated the two germline ends. CDR3 nucleotides: TGTGCCAGCAGCTTAGGACACCCCTACAATCAGCCCCAGCATTTT. Translating it yields CASSLGHPYNQPQHF.

This CDR3 is CASSTSGGGSEQFF. The CDR3, as DNA: TGTGCCAGCAGTACTAGCGGGGGGGGAAGTGAGCAGTTCTTC. V gene TRBV6-4 combines with J gene TRBJ2-1; TRBD2 aligns across 13 bases. Germline values: CDR1 MRHNA, CDR2 SNTAGT. The CDR3 has 14 amino acids. Trimming took 5 bases from V and 9 from J; bases not matched to a gene: 4.

The rearrangement uses TRBV27 and TRBJ2-1; 8 bases are a match to TRBD1. The CDR3 extends over 13 amino acids. The germline gives CDR1 MNHEY, CDR2 SMNVEV (reference sequence). V gave up 5 bases and J gave up 8 bases; unmatched junction bases: 5. The CDR3 DNA reads as TGTGCCAGCAGTAACCCGACAGGGGATGAGCAGTTCTTC. Translating it yields CASSNPTGDEQFF.

The chain has TRBV10-1 and TRBJ1-2; 10 nucleotides align to TRBD1. V dropped 10 bases and J dropped 4; count of bases not matched to a gene: 15. Germline loops: CDR1 WNHNN, CDR2 SYGVQD (reference sequence). The CDR3 is 16 amino acids. The CDR3 coding sequence is TGCGCCACCCAAGGGACAGGGGTCCGGAGGGGCTATGGCTACACCTTC. It codes for CATQGTGVRRGYGYTF.

V gene TRBV6-4 combines with J gene TRBJ2-5, with 8 nucleotides matching TRBD1. Losses at the gene ends were 3 bases for V and 4 bases for J; bases not matched to a gene: 7. Germline CDR1 reads MRHNA; CDR2 reads SNTAGT. The CDR3 covers 15 residues. CDR3 residues: CASSEDQGAGETQYF. The CDR3 DNA reads TGTGCCAGCAGTGAGGATCAGGGGGCTGGAGAGACCCAGTACTTC.

The rearrangement joins TRBV28 to TRBJ2-1, with TRBD2 matching 12 bases. Germline lookup yields CDR1 MDHEN and CDR2 SYDVKM. The CDR3 covers 16 residues. J gave up 5 bases and V 7 bases, and 9 bases lay outside the gene matches. The CDR3 sequence: CASTGRGLAGHNEQFF. The CDR3, as DNA: TGTGCCAGCACTGGTAGGGGACTAGCGGGTCACAATGAGCAGTTCTTC.

The V gene is TRBV6-1, the J gene TRBJ1-5; D possibly corresponds to TRBD1 (6 bases). Germline V lookup: CDR1 MNHNS, CDR2 SASEGT. The CDR3 contains 14 residues. Trimming shortened V by 4 bases and J by 2 bases, and 9 bases separated the two germline ends. CDR3 in amino acids: CASSADSRNQPQHF. CDR3 nucleotides: TGTGCCAGCAGTGCGGACAGTCGCAATCAGCCCCAGCATTTT.

Concerning this clone itself: The germline gene is not matched at one end of the junction; a read error may be the cause. Other DNA sequences from this sample encode an identical CDR3 as well. The chain uses TRBV2 and TRBJ2-2; tentatively, D is TRBD2 (6 bases). Per the germline V gene, CDR1 is SNHLY and CDR2 is FYNNEI. This CDR3 spans 13 amino acids. The CDR3 coding sequence is TGTGCCAGCGGGACTGTTAACACCGGGGAGCTATTTTTT. It encodes CASGTVNTGELFF.

The chain links TRBV13 to TRBJ2-5, with 11 bases matching TRBD2. This CDR3 has 16 residues. V lost 5 bases and J lost 2; bases outside the gene matches: 7. Germline CDR1 is PRHDT and CDR2 is FYEKMQ (reference sequence). The CDR3 sequence is CASSVSSGGLQETQYF. CDR3 DNA sequence: TGTGCCAGCAGCGTCTCTAGCGGGGGGTTACAAGAGACCCAGTACTTC.

This sequence joins TRBV5-1 and TRBJ2-3, with 8 positions matching TRBD2. V trimming: 0 bases; J trimming: 0 bases; junction bases outside the gene matches: 9. CDR1 and CDR2 from the germline V gene are SGHRS and YFSETQ. There are 18 residues in the CDR3. CDR3 nucleotides: TGCGCCAGCAGCTTGGGCGCTAGCGGGCCTCGGAGCACAGATACGCAGTATTTT. The encoded protein is CASSLGASGPRSTDTQYF.

This chain links TRBV5-1 with TRBJ2-2; 7 bases map to TRBD1. CDR1 is SGHRS, CDR2 YFSETQ, per germline. The CDR3 length is 14 residues. The V gene end was trimmed by 4 bases and the J gene end by 7 bases; junction bases not matched to a gene: 7. CDR3: CASSTTGVGGELFF. CDR3 nucleotides: TGCGCCAGCAGCACAACAGGGGTAGGCGGGGAGCTGTTTTTT.

CDR3 DNA: TGTGCCAGCTCACCAGAGTCCGACTATGGCTACACCTTC. Amino acids: CASSPESDYGYTF. The rearrangement uses TRBV18 and TRBJ1-2; D unresolved. Trimming removed 2 bases at V and 3 bases at J, with 7 bases between. The germline CDR1 and CDR2 sequences are KGHSH and LQKENI. This CDR3 has 13 residues.

The chain couples TRBV7-2 to TRBJ1-5; TRBD1 matches at 7 bases. The trim removed 3 bases at V and 6 bases at J, leaving 5 bases unmatched. The germline V gene has CDR1 SGHTA and CDR2 FQGNSA. The CDR3 spans 14 residues. The CDR3 DNA follows: TGTGCCAGCAGCTTTATTCAGGGGGGTCAGCCCCAGCATTTT. It codes for CASSFIQGGQPQHF.